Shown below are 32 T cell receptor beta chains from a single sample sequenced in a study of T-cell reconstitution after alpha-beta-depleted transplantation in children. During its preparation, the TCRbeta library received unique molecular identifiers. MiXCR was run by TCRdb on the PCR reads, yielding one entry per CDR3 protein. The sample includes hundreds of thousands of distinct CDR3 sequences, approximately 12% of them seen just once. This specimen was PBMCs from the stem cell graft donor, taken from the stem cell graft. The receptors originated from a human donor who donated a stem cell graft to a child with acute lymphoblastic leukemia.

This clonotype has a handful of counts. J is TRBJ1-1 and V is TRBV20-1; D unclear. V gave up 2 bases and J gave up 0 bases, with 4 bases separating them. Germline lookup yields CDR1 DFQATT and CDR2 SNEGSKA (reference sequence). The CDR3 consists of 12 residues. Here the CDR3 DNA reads TGCAGTGCTAGATTCCTGAACACTGAAGCTTTCTTT. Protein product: CSARFLNTEAFF.

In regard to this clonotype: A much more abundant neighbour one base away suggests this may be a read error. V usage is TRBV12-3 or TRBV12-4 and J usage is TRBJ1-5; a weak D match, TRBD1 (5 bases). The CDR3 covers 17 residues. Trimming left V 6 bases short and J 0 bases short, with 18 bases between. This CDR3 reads CASSPGRAPYSNQPQHF. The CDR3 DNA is TGTGCCAGCAGCCCGGGACGGGCCCCTTATAGCAATCAGCCCCAGCATTTT.

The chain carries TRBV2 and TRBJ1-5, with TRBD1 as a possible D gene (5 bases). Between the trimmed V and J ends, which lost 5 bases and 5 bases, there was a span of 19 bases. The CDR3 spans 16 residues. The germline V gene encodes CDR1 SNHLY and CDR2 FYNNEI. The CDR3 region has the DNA TGTGCCAGCAGTCAGAATGGTGCAGGGTTGGATCAGCCCCAGCATTTT. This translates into CASSQNGAGLDQPQHF.

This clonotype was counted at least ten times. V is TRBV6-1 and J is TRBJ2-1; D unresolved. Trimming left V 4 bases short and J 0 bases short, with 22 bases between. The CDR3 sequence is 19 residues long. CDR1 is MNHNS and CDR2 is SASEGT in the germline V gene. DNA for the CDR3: TGTGCCAGCAGTGTAAGTAGCTTGCCCGCCACGAGCTCCTACAATGAGCAGTTCTTC. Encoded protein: CASSVSSLPATSSYNEQFF.

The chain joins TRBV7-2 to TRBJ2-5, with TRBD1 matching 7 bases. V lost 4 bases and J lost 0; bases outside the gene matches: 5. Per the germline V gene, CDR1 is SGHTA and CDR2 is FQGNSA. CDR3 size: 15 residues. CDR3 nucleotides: TGTGCCAGCAGCTCCCGGACAGGAAACCAAGAGACCCAGTACTTC. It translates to CASSSRTGNQETQYF.

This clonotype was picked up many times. The CDR3 here is CASSYSGTGGTGELFF. The CDR3 nucleotides read TGTGCCAGCAGTTATTCCGGGACAGGGGGCACCGGGGAGCTGTTTTTT. The chain joins TRBV28 to TRBJ2-2; 11 bases are shared with TRBD1. Germline lookup yields CDR1 MDHEN and CDR2 SYDVKM. This CDR3 spans 16 amino acids. J was trimmed by 4 bases and V by 4 bases; bases with no gene match: 5.

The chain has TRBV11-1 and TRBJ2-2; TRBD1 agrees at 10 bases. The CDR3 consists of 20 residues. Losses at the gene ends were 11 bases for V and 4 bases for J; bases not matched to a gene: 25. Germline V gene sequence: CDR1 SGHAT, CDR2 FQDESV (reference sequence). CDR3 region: CAAGGQGPRTGTRPTGELFF. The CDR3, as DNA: TGTGCCGCGGGGGGACAGGGGCCTCGGACCGGGACTAGACCCACCGGGGAGCTGTTTTTT. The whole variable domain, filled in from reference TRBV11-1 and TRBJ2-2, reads EAEVAQSPRYKITEKSQAVAFWCDPISGHATLYWYRQILGQGPELLVQFQDESVVDDSQLPKDRFSAERLKGVDSTLKIQPAELGDSAMYLCAAGGQGPRTGTRPTGELFFGEGSRLTVL.

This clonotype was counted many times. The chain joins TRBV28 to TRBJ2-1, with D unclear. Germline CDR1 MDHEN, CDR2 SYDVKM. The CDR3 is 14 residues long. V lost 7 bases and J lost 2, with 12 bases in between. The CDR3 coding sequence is TGTGCCAGCACCATCGCAGGTCCCTACAATGAGCAGTTCTTC. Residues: CASTIAGPYNEQFF.

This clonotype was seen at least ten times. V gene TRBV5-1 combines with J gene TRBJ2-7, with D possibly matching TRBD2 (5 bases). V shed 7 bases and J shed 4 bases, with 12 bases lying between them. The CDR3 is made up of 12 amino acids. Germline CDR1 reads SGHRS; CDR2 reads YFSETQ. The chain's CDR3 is CASAGARYEQYF. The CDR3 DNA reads TGCGCCAGCGCGGGTGCTCGTTACGAGCAGTACTTC. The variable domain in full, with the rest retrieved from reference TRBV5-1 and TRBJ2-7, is KAGVTQTPRYLIKTRGQQVTLSCSPISGHRSVSWYQQTPGQGLQFLFEYFSETQRNKGNFPGRFSGRQFSNSRSEMNVSTLELGDSALYLCASAGARYEQYFGPGTRLTVT.

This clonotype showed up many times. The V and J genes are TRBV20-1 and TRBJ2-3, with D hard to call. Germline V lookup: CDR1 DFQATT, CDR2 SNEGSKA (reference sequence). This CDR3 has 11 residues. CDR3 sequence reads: CAREAADTQYF. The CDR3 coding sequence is TGCGCACGCGAGGCTGCAGATACGCAGTATTTT.

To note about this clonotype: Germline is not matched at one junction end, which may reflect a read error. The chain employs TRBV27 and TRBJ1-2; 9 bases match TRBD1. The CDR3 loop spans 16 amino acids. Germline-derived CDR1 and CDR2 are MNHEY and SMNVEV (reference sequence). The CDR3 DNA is TGTACCAGCCACGACTCCGGGACAGGGAGTAACTATGGCTACACCTTC. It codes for CTSHDSGTGSNYGYTF.

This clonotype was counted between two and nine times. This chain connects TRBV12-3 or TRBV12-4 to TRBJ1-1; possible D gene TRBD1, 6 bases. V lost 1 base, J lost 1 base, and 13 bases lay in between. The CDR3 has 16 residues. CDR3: CASSLGVGRGNTEAFF. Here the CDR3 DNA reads TGTGCCAGCAGTTTAGGCGTGGGCAGGGGGAACACTGAAGCTTTCTTT.

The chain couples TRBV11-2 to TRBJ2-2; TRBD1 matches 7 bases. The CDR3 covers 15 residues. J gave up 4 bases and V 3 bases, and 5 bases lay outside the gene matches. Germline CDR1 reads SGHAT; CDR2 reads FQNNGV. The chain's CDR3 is CASSFRQGGTGELFF. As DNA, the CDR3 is TGTGCCAGCAGCTTTAGACAGGGCGGCACCGGGGAGCTGTTTTTT.

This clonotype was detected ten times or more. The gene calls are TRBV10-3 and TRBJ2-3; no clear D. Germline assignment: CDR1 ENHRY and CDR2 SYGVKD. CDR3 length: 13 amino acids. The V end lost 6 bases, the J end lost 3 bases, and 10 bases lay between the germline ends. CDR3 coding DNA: TGTGCCATCAGAGTAGTGGAAACAGATACGCAGTATTTT. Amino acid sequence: CAIRVVETDTQYF.

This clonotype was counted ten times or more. CDR3 DNA: TGCAGTGCTAGAGATCTCGACGATAATCTGTATAATTCACCCCTCCACTTT. This gives the protein CSARDLDDNLYNSPLHF. V gene TRBV20-1 combines with J gene TRBJ1-6; no reliable D call. The V gene's germline CDR1 is DFQATT and CDR2 SNEGSKA (reference sequence). V was trimmed by 0 bases and J by 4 bases, leaving 16 bases between them. This CDR3 has 17 amino acids.

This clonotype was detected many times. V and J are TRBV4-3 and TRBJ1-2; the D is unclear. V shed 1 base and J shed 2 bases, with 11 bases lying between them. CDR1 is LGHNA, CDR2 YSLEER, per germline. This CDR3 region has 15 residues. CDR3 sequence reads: CASSQGHRPNYGYTF. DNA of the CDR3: TGCGCCAGCAGCCAAGGTCACAGACCAAACTATGGCTACACCTTC.

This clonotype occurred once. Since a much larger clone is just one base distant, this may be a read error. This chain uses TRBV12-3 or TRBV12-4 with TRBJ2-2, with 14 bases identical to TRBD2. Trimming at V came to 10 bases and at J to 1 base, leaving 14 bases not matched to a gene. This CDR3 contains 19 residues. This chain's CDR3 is CAITQLSGTSGRNTGELFF. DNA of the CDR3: TGTGCCATCACCCAACTTTCGGGGACTAGCGGGAGGAACACCGGGGAGCTGTTTTTT.

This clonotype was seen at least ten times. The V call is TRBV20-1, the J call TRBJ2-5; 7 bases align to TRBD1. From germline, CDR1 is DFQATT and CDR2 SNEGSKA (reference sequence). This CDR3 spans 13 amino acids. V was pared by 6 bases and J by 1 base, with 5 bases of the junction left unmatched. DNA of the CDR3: TGCAGTGCCGCTGGGACAGTCCAAGAGACCCAGTACTTC. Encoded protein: CSAAGTVQETQYF.

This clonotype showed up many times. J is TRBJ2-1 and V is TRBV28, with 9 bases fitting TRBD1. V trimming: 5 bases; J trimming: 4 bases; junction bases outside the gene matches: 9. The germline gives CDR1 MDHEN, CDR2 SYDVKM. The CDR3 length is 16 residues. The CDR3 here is CASSPLGQGAYNEQFF. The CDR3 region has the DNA TGTGCCAGCAGTCCCTTGGGACAGGGAGCATACAATGAGCAGTTCTTC.

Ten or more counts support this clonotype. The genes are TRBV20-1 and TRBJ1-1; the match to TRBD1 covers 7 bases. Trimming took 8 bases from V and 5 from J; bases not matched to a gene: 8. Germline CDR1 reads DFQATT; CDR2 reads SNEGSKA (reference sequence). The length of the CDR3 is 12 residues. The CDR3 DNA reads TGCAGTACAAACAGGGGCCAAACTGAAGCTTTCTTT. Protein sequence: CSTNRGQTEAFF.

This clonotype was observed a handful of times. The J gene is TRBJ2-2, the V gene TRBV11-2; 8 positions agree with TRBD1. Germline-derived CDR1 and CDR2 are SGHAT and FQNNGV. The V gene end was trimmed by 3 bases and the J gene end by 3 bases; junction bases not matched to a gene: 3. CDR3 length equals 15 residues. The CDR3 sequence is CASSFGQGHTGELFF. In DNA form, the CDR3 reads TGTGCCAGCAGCTTCGGACAGGGCCACACCGGGGAGCTGTTTTTT.

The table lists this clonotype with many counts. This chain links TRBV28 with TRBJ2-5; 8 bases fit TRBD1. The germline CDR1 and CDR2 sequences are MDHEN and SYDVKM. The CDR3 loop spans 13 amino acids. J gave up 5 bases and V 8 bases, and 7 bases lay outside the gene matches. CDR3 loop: CASEKWTGETQYF. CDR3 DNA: TGTGCCAGCGAGAAATGGACAGGGGAGACCCAGTACTTC.

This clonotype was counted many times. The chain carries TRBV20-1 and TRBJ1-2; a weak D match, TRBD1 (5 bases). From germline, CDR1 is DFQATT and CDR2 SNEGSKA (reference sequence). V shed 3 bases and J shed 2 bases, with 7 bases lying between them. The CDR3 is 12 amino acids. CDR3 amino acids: CSASTGNYGYTF. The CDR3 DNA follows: TGCAGTGCTAGTACAGGAAACTATGGCTACACCTTC.

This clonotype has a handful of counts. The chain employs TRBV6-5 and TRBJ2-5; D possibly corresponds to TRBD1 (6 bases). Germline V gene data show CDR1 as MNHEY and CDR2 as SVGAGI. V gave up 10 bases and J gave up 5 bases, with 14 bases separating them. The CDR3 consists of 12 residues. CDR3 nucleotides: TGTGCCACCCGAAGGGGGTCGGAGACCCAGTACTTC. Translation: CATRRGSETQYF.

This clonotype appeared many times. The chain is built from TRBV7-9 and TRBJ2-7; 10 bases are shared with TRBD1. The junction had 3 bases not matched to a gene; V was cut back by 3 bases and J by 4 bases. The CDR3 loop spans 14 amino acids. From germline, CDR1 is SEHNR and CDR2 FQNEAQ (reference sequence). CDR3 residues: CASSLGTGEYEQYF. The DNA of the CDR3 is TGTGCCAGCAGCTTGGGGACAGGGGAGTACGAGCAGTACTTC.

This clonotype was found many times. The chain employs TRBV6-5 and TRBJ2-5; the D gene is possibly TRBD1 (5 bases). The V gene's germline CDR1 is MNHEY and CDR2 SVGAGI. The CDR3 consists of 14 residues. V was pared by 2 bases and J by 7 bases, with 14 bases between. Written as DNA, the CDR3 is TGTGCCAGCAGTTACGGGGCCGAGATTGGGACCCAGTACTTC. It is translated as CASSYGAEIGTQYF.

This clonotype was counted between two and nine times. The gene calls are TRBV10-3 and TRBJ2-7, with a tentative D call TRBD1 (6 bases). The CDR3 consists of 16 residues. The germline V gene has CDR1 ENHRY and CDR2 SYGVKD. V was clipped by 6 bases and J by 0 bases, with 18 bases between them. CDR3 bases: TGTGCCATCAGAAACTCCCGGGACATCCTCTCCTACGAGCAGTACTTC. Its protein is CAIRNSRDILSYEQYF.

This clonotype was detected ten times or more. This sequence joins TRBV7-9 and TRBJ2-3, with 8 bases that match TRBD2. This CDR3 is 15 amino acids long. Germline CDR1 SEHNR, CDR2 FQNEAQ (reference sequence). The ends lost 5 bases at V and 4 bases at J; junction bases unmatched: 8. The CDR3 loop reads CASSPRLAPSDTQYF. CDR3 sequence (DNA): TGTGCCAGCAGCCCCAGACTAGCGCCGTCAGATACGCAGTATTTT.

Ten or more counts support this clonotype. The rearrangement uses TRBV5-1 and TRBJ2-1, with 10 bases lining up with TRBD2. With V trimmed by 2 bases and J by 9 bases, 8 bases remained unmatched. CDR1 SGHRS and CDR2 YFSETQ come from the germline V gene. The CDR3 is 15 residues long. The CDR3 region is CASSLAGGTRGEQFF. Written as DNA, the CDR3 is TGCGCCAGCAGCTTAGCGGGAGGGACACGGGGTGAGCAGTTCTTC.

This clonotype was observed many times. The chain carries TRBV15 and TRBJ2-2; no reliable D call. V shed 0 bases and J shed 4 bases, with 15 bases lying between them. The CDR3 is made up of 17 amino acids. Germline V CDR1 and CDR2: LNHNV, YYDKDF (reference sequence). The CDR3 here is CATSRDLWTDVTGELFF. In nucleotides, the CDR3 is TGTGCCACCAGCAGAGATCTCTGGACCGATGTCACCGGGGAGCTGTTTTTT.

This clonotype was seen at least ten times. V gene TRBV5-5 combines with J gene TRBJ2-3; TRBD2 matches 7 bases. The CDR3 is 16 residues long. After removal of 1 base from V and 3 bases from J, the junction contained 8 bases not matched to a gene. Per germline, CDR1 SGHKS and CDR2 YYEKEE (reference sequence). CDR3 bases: TGTGCCAGCAGCTTGAGGCGGGAGCTGGGGACAGATACGCAGTATTTT. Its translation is CASSLRRELGTDTQYF.

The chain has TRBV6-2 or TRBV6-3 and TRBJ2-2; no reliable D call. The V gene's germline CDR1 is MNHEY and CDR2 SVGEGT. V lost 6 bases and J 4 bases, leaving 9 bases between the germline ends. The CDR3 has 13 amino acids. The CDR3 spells CASSLTVTGELFF. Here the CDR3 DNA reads TGTGCCAGCAGCCTGACTGTCACCGGGGAGCTGTTTTTT.